This TCR beta chain was found in a study of Graves' ophthalmopathy and Graves' hyperthyroidism. Notes on the study in general: The majority of expanded thyroid clonotypes above 0.001 frequency also occurred in blood.

No donor had other autoimmune disease, uncontrolled infection, pregnancy or lactation. The diagnosis was founded upon clinical symptoms, serum thyroxine, TRAb, thyroid ultrasound and orbital computed tomography. A 10 ml volume of fresh peripheral blood provided the PBMCs. As the template, RNA transcripts were used to amplify TCR beta CDR3 regions. Following a first-round RT-PCR that used HTBI primers, a second-round multiplex PCR was carried out. TCRdb reprocessed the multiplex PCR reads via MiXCR and lists one record per CDR3 protein. Among hundreds of thousands of distinct CDR3 sequences listed, 20% to 25% were seen once. Per the germline V gene, CDR1 is SQVTM and CDR2 is ANQGSEA. The CDR3 covers 13 residues. With V trimmed by 7 bases and J by 3 bases, 6 bases remained unmatched. The table lists this clonotype with many counts. Its specificity is unknown.

The specimen sequenced was peripheral blood. V gene TRBV29-1 combines with J gene TRBJ1-2, with 9 bases matching TRBD1. This clonotype was obtained from a woman aged 18-30 years with stable Graves' hyperthyroidism. Some clones in this sample may be carry-over from other donors' samples. CDR3 residues: CSGSQGADYGYTF. CDR3 nucleotide sequence: TGCAGCGGATCACAGGGGGCGGACTATGGCTACACCTTC.